The source of this TCR beta chain is a study of shared clonotypes between healthy human individuals. Study-wide context: Samples came from a couple of female and a few male donors aged 18 to 49.

Healthy and HIV-negative, the adult donors had no recent acute infections or vaccinations. Genomic DNA of each subset was evenly split across several immunoSEQ plates. TCRdb's table, derived via immunoSEQ multiplex PCR, lists solely in-frame clones and lacks some. The data show under 2,500,000 clones, with approximately 94% seen just once and approximately 0.13% held by the top ten. Sequencing was carried out using naive CD4+ T cells sorted from blood. Indicated subset: CD45RA+ positively selected. The sequence was collected from a man aged 18 to 30 in good health.

The CDR3 DNA reads TGTGCCAGCAGCTTATCCGGGTTGAATGAGCAGTTCTTC. This translates into CASSLSGLNEQFF. The genes are TRBV7-9 and TRBJ2-1; the D is unclear. Trimming stripped 2 bases from V and 7 bases from J, with 9 bases between. The CDR3 totals 13 residues. CDR1 and CDR2 (germline): SEHNR, FQNEAQ (reference sequence).